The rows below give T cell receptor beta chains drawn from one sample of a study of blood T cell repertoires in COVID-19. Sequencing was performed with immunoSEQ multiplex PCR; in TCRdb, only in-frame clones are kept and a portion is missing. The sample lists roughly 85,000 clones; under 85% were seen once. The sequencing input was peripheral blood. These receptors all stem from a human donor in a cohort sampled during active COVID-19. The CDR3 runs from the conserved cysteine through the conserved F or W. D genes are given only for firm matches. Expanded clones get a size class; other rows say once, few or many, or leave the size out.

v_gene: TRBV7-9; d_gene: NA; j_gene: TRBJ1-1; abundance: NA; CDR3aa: CASSSNRDGDTEAFF; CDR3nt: TGTGCCAGCAGCTCGAACAGGGACGGGGACACTGAAGCTTTCTTT
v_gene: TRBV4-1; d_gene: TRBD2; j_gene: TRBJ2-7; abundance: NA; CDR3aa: CASSHRGGSYEQYF; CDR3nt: TGCGCCAGCAGCCATCGGGGGGGCTCCTACGAGCAGTACTTC
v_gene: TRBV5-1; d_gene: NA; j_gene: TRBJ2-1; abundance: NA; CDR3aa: CASSLTGDSNEQFF; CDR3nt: TGCGCCAGCAGCTTGACAGGGGACTCCAATGAGCAGTTCTTC
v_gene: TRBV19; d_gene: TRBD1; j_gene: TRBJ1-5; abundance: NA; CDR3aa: CATSRTGDQPQHF; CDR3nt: TGTGCCACCTCCCGGACAGGGGATCAGCCCCAGCATTTT
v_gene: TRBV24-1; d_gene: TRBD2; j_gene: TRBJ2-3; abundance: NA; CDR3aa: CATSDPFGAGGTDTQYF; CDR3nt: TGTGCCACCAGTGACCCATTTGGTGCGGGGGGCACAGATACGCAGTATTTT
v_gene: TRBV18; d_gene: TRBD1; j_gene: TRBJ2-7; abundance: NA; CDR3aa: CASSPPRTGFYEQYF; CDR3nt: TGTGCCAGCTCACCACCAAGGACAGGGTTCTACGAGCAGTACTTC
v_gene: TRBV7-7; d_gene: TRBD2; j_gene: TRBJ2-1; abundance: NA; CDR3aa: CASSRLTSGAADEQFF; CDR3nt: TGTGCCAGCAGCAGGCTGACTAGCGGGGCGGCGGATGAGCAGTTCTTC
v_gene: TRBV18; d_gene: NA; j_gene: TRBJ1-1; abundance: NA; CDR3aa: CASSPPARGTMNTEAFF; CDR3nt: TGTGCCAGCTCACCACCGGCCAGGGGAACCATGAACACTGAAGCTTTCTTT
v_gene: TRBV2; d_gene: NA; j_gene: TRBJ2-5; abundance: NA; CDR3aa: CASSDWTPGETQYF; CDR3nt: TGTGCCAGCAGTGATTGGACTCCGGGGGAGACCCAGTACTTC
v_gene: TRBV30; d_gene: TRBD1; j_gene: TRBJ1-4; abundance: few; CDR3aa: CAWSVPTGGSEKLFF; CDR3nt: TGTGCCTGGAGTGTACCCACAGGGGGCAGTGAAAAACTGTTTTTT
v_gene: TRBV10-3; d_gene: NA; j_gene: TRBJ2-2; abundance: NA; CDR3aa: CAISEHQADTGELFF; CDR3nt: TGTGCCATCAGTGAGCACCAGGCAGACACCGGGGAGCTGTTTTTT
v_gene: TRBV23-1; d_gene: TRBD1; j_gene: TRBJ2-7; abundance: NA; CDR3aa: CASSQSVGTGGLYEQYF; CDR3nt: TGCGCCAGCAGTCAGAGCGTCGGGACAGGGGGCCTCTACGAGCAGTACTTC
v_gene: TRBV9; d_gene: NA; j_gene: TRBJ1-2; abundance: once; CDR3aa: CASSVAGALRYGYTF; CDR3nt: TGTGCCAGCAGCGTAGCAGGGGCACTGCGCTATGGCTACACCTTC
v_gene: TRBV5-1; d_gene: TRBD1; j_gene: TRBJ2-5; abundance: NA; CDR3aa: CASSSRTGEETQYF; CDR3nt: TGCGCCAGCAGCTCCCGGACAGGGGAAGAGACCCAGTACTTC
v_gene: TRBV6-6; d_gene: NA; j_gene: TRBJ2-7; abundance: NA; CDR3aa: CASRQGSYEQYF; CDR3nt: TGTGCCAGCAGACAGGGATCCTACGAGCAGTACTTC
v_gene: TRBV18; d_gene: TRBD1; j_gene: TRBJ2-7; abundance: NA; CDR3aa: CASSPQGADYEQYF; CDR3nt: TGTGCCAGCTCACCCCAGGGGGCGGACTACGAGCAGTACTTC
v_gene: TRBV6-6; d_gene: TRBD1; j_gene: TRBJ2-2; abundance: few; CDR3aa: CASRTGTGSTTGELFF; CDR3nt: TGTGCCAGCAGGACCGGGACAGGGAGTACCACCGGGGAGCTGTTTTTT
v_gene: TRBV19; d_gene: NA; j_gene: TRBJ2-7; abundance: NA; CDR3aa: CASSIYEGAYEQYF; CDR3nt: TGTGCCAGTAGTATTTACGAGGGGGCCTACGAGCAGTACTTC
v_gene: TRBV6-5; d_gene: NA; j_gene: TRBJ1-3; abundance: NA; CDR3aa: CASSYSGGYGNTIYF; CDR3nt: TGTGCCAGCAGTTACTCGGGGGGTTATGGAAACACCATATATTTT
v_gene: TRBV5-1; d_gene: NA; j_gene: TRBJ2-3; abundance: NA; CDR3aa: CASSLEPHSTDTQYF; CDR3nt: TGCGCCAGCAGCTTGGAACCACATAGCACAGATACGCAGTATTTT